These 30 T cell receptor beta chains originate from one sample sequenced in a study of blood T cell repertoires in COVID-19. Method: immunoSEQ multiplex PCR; TCRdb's copy keeps in-frame clones and lacks some. The sample consists of about 230,000 clones, approximately 85% of them appearing once. What was sequenced was peripheral blood. Receptors originate from a man in his forties or fifties with acute or convalescent COVID-19.

V is TRBV18 and J is TRBJ1-1, with D perhaps TRBD1 (5 bases). The CDR3 length is 16 residues. V dropped 2 bases and J dropped 4 bases, with 17 bases sitting between them. In germline, CDR1 is KGHSH, CDR2 LQKENI. This CDR3 reads CASSPDSGFSGTEAFF. CDR3 sequence (DNA): TGTGCCAGCTCACCAGACAGTGGGTTTTCGGGCACTGAAGCTTTCTTT.

J is TRBJ2-5 and V is TRBV7-3; no firm D call. Trimming stripped 3 bases from V and 4 bases from J, with 15 bases between. CDR3 length: 15 residues. The germline V gene has CDR1 SGHTA and CDR2 FQGTGA. The CDR3 region is CASSFRNLPGETQYF. The CDR3 DNA reads TGTGCCAGCAGCTTCCGAAACCTCCCGGGAGAGACCCAGTACTTC. Filled out from reference TRBV7-3 and TRBJ2-5, the complete variable domain reads GAGVSQTPSNKVTEKGKYVELRCDPISGHTALYWYRQSLGQGPEFLIYFQGTGAADDSGLPNDRFFAVRPEGSVSTLKIQRTERGDSAVYLCASSFRNLPGETQYFGPGTRLLVL.

The CDR3 sequence: CASSQAGPGDTQYF. In DNA, the CDR3 is TGTGCCAGCAGCCAAGCGGGGCCCGGGGATACGCAGTATTTT. This sequence joins TRBV5-4 and TRBJ2-3, with TRBD2 identical over 7 bases. The V segment lost 4 bases and the J segment 6 bases; nucleotides outside the gene matches: 8. The germline V gene encodes CDR1 SGHNT and CDR2 YYREEE (reference sequence). This CDR3 comprises 14 residues.

V gene TRBV28 combines with J gene TRBJ1-1; D is uncertain. The CDR3 totals 12 residues. Germline loops: CDR1 MDHEN, CDR2 SYDVKM. Between the trimmed V and J ends, which lost 6 bases and 1 base, there was a span of 6 bases. The CDR3 bases are TGTGCCAGCAGGGTGGCGAACACTGAAGCTTTCTTT. Its protein product is CASRVANTEAFF. The full variable domain, its missing parts supplied by reference TRBV28 and TRBJ1-1, is DVKVTQSSRYLVKRTGEKVFLECVQDMDHENMFWYRQDPGLGLRLIYFSYDVKMKEKGDIPEGYSVSREKKERFSLILESASTNQTSMYLCASRVANTEAFFGQGTRLTVV.

This clone came up once. V and J are TRBV19 and TRBJ1-5, with D possibly matching TRBD1 (6 bases). The CDR3 sequence is 14 residues long. Germline V gene lookup returns CDR1 LNHDA and CDR2 SQIVND (reference sequence). V dropped 9 bases and J dropped 0 bases, with 12 bases sitting between them. The CDR3 loop reads CASQTGNSNQPQHF. DNA of the CDR3: TGTGCCAGCCAGACAGGTAATAGCAATCAGCCCCAGCATTTT.

V is TRBV15 and J is TRBJ1-6; no firm D call. The V gene's germline CDR1 is LNHNV and CDR2 YYDKDF (reference sequence). This CDR3 has 12 residues. Trimming took off 0 bases at V and 13 bases at J, with 7 bases between the two ends. The CDR3: CATSRDSGPLHF. The DNA of the CDR3 is TGTGCCACCAGCAGAGACTCTGGCCCCCTCCACTTT.

The V gene is TRBV6-1, the J gene TRBJ2-7; 9 bases agree with TRBD1. Germline values: CDR1 MNHNS, CDR2 SASEGT. The CDR3 is made up of 17 amino acids. V lost 4 bases and J lost 2; bases outside the gene matches: 12. The CDR3 loop is CASSVELGTGFPYEQYF. The DNA of the CDR3 is TGTGCCAGCAGTGTGGAACTTGGGACAGGGTTCCCCTACGAGCAGTACTTC.

The rearrangement uses TRBV6-5 and TRBJ1-4, with a possible D match to TRBD1 (6 bases). CDR3 size: 14 residues. V lost 5 bases and J lost 7, with 14 bases in between. Germline lookup yields CDR1 MNHEY and CDR2 SVGAGI. DNA of the CDR3: TGTGCCAGCAGTCCCAGGACAGCTAGTGAAAAACTGTTTTTT. Protein product: CASSPRTASEKLFF.

The chain combines TRBV5-6 with TRBJ1-2, with 8 bases aligning to TRBD1. Germline-derived CDR1 and CDR2 are SGHDT and YYEEEE. The trim removed 6 bases at V and 6 bases at J, leaving 13 bases unmatched. The CDR3 loop spans 15 amino acids. The CDR3 nucleotides read TGTGCCAGCACCCACCACCTACAGGGGGGTCATGGCTACACCTTC. Translated, it gives CASTHHLQGGHGYTF.

The rearrangement uses TRBV6-5 and TRBJ1-5; D perhaps matches TRBD1 (5 bases). V was clipped by 8 bases and J by 6 bases, with 17 bases between them. Germline CDR1 MNHEY, CDR2 SVGAGI. The CDR3 spans 14 residues. The CDR3 bases are TGTGCCAGCTCGAGCCAGGGTAGTTCTCAGCCCCAGCATTTT. This codes for CASSSQGSSQPQHF.

The chain couples TRBV13 to TRBJ2-3; TRBD2 matches at 9 bases. Unmatched junction bases numbered 5, after V lost 5 bases and J lost 2 bases. The CDR3 length is 15 residues. Germline values: CDR1 PRHDT, CDR2 FYEKMQ (reference sequence). CDR3 loop: CASSLTSGNTDTQYF. CDR3 bases: TGTGCCAGCAGCCTGACTAGCGGAAACACAGATACGCAGTATTTT.

The chain recombines TRBV10-2 with TRBJ2-3, with 11 bases lining up with TRBD2. In germline, CDR1 is WSHSY, CDR2 SAAADI. The CDR3 consists of 16 residues. V was clipped by 6 bases and J by 4 bases; unmatched bases: 9. For the CDR3, the DNA is TGCGCCAGCAGGGCCCGGGCTAGCGGGGGGCCAGATACGCAGTATTTT. The encoded protein is CASRARASGGPDTQYF.

This chain connects TRBV6-4 to TRBJ1-5, with TRBD1 identical over 7 bases. Germline V gene sequence: CDR1 MRHNA, CDR2 SNTAGT. CDR3 size: 15 residues. The V gene end was trimmed by 7 bases and the J gene end by 7 bases; junction bases not matched to a gene: 13. The CDR3 loop reads CASTSRKGAGQPQHF. CDR3 sequence (DNA): TGTGCCAGCACTTCAAGGAAGGGGGCTGGGCAGCCCCAGCATTTT.

The chain uses TRBV5-8 and TRBJ2-1; 12 nucleotides agree with TRBD1. The germline V gene encodes CDR1 SGHTS and CDR2 YDEGEE. V shed 2 bases and J 8 bases; nucleotides not matched to a gene: 8. This CDR3 region has 16 residues. The CDR3 nucleotides are TGTGCCAGCAGCTTACCCGGGACAGGGGGCTATGATGAGCAGTTCTTC. Protein product: CASSLPGTGGYDEQFF.

This rearrangement joins TRBV15 to TRBJ2-5, with 10 positions matching TRBD2. The CDR3 contains 18 residues. CDR1 and CDR2 (germline): LNHNV, YYDKDF (reference sequence). The trim removed 0 bases at V and 4 bases at J, leaving 11 bases unmatched. The CDR3: CATSRDSTLAGRGETQYF. CDR3 DNA: TGTGCCACCAGCAGAGATTCGACACTAGCGGGGCGGGGAGAGACCCAGTACTTC.

This clone showed up just a few times. V usage is TRBV7-2 and J usage is TRBJ1-2, with D unresolved. This CDR3 is built from 15 residues. Germline V gene data show CDR1 as SGHTA and CDR2 as FQGNSA. Trimming shortened V by 0 bases and J by 3 bases, and 11 bases separated the two germline ends. DNA for the CDR3: TGTGCCAGCAGCTTAGCGGGAGCGGGTTACTATGGCTACACCTTC. Amino acid sequence: CASSLAGAGYYGYTF.

Details on this clone: Other DNA sequences from this sample encode an identical CDR3 as well. The genes are TRBV11-3 and TRBJ1-1, with 7 bases identical to TRBD1. This CDR3 contains 15 residues. Germline CDR1 is SGHNT and CDR2 is YENEEA. With V trimmed by 5 bases and J by 0 bases, 6 bases remained unmatched. The CDR3 reads CASSLGTGVNTEAFF. The CDR3 DNA is TGTGCCAGCAGCCTCGGAACAGGGGTGAACACTGAAGCTTTCTTT.

This chain links TRBV25-1 with TRBJ2-1, with TRBD2 identical over 12 bases. Germline V gives CDR1 MGHDK, CDR2 SYGVNS. Germline trimming cut 5 bases from V and 6 bases from J; bases unmatched to any gene: 2. This CDR3 has 14 residues. The CDR3 nucleotides are TGTGCCAGCAGTTGGACTAGCGGGGCCAATGAGCAGTTCTTC. Encoded protein: CASSWTSGANEQFF. Complete variable domain (other parts from reference TRBV25-1 and TRBJ2-1): EADIYQTPRYLVIGTGKKITLECSQTMGHDKMYWYQQDPGMELHLIHYSYGVNSTEKGDLSSESTVSRIRTEHFPLTLESARPSHTSQYLCASSWTSGANEQFFGPGTRLTVL.

This clone is a singleton in its sample. The V call is TRBV7-2, the J call TRBJ1-2; 7 bases align to TRBD1. V lost 1 base and J lost 5; bases outside the gene matches: 7. The CDR3 is made up of 15 amino acids. In germline, CDR1 is SGHTA, CDR2 FQGNSA. The CDR3 bases are TGTGCCAGCAGCTTAGGCGGGACAGCTTATTATGGCTACACCTTC. It translates to CASSLGGTAYYGYTF.

The chain has TRBV2 and TRBJ2-2, with D possibly matching TRBD1 (5 bases). V was clipped by 3 bases and J by 3 bases, with 11 bases between them. Germline V lookup: CDR1 SNHLY, CDR2 FYNNEI. The CDR3 contains 15 residues. CDR3 loop: CASSDRETHTGELFF. As DNA, the CDR3 is TGTGCCAGCAGTGACAGGGAAACCCACACCGGGGAGCTGTTTTTT.

The CDR3 protein is CASGSRDTGGQNQPQHF. The CDR3 bases are TGTGCTAGTGGTTCTAGGGACACCGGCGGGCAAAATCAGCCCCAGCATTTT. The chain couples TRBV12-5 to TRBJ1-5; perhaps TRBD1 as D (6 bases). This CDR3 has 17 amino acids. Looked up from germline, CDR1 is LGHNT and CDR2 is FRNRAP. V lost 4 bases and J 4 bases, leaving 20 bases between the germline ends.

The chain links TRBV5-1 to TRBJ1-2; 9 bases are a match to TRBD1. Trimming took 0 bases from V and 6 from J; bases not matched to a gene: 3. Germline lookup yields CDR1 SGHRS and CDR2 YFSETQ. This CDR3 region has 14 residues. The DNA for the CDR3 is TGCGCCAGCAGCTTGGACAGGGGGCAGGATGGCTACACCTTC. This encodes CASSLDRGQDGYTF.

In the case of this clone: The same CDR3 can be traced to other DNA sequences in this sample. V is TRBV9 and J is TRBJ1-5; D call uncertain. Germline V gene data show CDR1 as SGDLS and CDR2 as YYNGEE. The CDR3 contains 13 residues. V was shortened by 0 bases and J by 7 bases, with 8 bases between the two germline ends. The CDR3 DNA reads as TGTGCCAGCAGCGTAGGGAGCGGGCAGCCCCAGCATTTT. It translates to CASSVGSGQPQHF.

The chain uses TRBV5-1 and TRBJ2-7; the D gene is possibly TRBD1 (6 bases). Deletions cut 1 base from V and 2 bases from J, with 10 bases between. The germline V gene has CDR1 SGHRS and CDR2 YFSETQ. The CDR3 spans 14 residues. Here the CDR3 DNA reads TGCGCCAGCAGCTTGACAGGGCCTACCTACGAGCAGTACTTC. Its protein is CASSLTGPTYEQYF.

This clone was counted a few times. The genes are TRBV12-3 or TRBV12-4 and TRBJ1-2; D is possibly TRBD1 (5 bases). The CDR3 is 13 amino acids. Between the trimmed V and J ends, which lost 4 bases and 7 bases, there was a span of 13 bases. The CDR3 DNA is TGTGCCAGCAGTTCCATGCATGGGGCTGGCTACACCTTC. As protein: CASSSMHGAGYTF.

This chain connects TRBV18 to TRBJ2-2, with TRBD2 identical over 9 bases. CDR1 is KGHSH, CDR2 LQKENI, per germline. After removal of 2 bases from V and 2 bases from J, the junction contained 9 bases not matched to a gene. The CDR3 spans 18 residues. In DNA, the CDR3 is TGTGCCAGCTCACCATCGGCGGGAGGGGCTGCCAACACCGGGGAGCTGTTTTTT. Translation gives CASSPSAGGAANTGELFF.

This clone was counted between two and nine times. V gene TRBV7-2 combines with J gene TRBJ1-1; TRBD1 aligns across 7 bases. CDR3 length: 14 residues. V was clipped by 6 bases and J by 0 bases; unmatched bases: 4. In germline, CDR1 is SGHTA, CDR2 FQGNSA. The CDR3 loop reads CASRTGFMNTEAFF. The CDR3 nucleotides are TGTGCCAGCAGGACAGGGTTCATGAACACTGAAGCTTTCTTT. The whole variable domain, filled in from reference TRBV7-2 and TRBJ1-1, reads GAGVSQSPSNKVTEKGKDVELRCDPISGHTALYWYRQSLGQGLEFLIYFQGNSAPDKSGLPSDRFSAERTGGSVSTLTIQRTQQEDSAVYLCASRTGFMNTEAFFGQGTRLTVV.

The CDR3 loop reads CASSVEGTYNTEAFF. The CDR3 region has the DNA TGTGCCAGCAGCGTAGAAGGGACTTATAACACTGAAGCTTTCTTT. The chain joins TRBV9 to TRBJ1-1, with a tentative D call TRBD1 (5 bases). This CDR3 is 15 amino acids long. The V end lost 0 bases, the J end lost 2 bases, and 11 bases lay between the germline ends. Germline V gene lookup returns CDR1 SGDLS and CDR2 YYNGEE.

The chain uses TRBV7-2 and TRBJ2-3, with D perhaps TRBD1 (6 bases). Trimming stripped 4 bases from V and 5 bases from J, with 7 bases between. Germline CDR1 is SGHTA and CDR2 is FQGNSA. The CDR3 spans 12 residues. In DNA form, the CDR3 reads TGTGCCAGCAGCTCACAGGGAGATACGCAGTATTTT. Amino acid sequence: CASSSQGDTQYF.

This chain joins TRBV9 and TRBJ2-1; tentative D call: TRBD1 (5 bases). The CDR3 covers 14 residues. V dropped 4 bases and J dropped 5 bases, with 13 bases sitting between them. CDR1 SGDLS and CDR2 YYNGEE come from the germline V gene. This chain's CDR3 is CASSSRAGHNEQFF. The CDR3 DNA sequence: TGTGCCAGCAGCTCCCGCGCAGGGCACAATGAGCAGTTCTTC.